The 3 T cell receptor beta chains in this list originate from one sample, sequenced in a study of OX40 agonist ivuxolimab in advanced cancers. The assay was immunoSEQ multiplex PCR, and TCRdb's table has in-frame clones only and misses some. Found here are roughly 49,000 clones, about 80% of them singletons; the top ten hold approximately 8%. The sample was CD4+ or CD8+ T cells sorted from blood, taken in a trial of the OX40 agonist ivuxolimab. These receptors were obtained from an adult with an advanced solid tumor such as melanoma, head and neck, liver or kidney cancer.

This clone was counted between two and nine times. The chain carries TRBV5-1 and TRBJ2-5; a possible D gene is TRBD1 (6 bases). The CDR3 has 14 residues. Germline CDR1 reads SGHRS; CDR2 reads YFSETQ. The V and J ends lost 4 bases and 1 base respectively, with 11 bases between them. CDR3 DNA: TGCGCCAGCAGCCCAGGACAGATCCAAGAGACCCAGTACTTC. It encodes CASSPGQIQETQYF.

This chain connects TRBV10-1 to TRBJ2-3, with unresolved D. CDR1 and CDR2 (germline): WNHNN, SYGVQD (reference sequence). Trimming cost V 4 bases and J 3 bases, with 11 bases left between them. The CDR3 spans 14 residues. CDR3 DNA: TGCGCCAGCAGTGGGTATGTCGGAACAGATACGCAGTATTTT. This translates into CASSGYVGTDTQYF.

The CDR3 loop reads CASSLWREGQETQYF. The CDR3, as DNA: TGTGCCAGCAGTTTGTGGCGGGAGGGCCAAGAGACCCAGTACTTC. The chain employs TRBV6-5 and TRBJ2-5; 9 bases line up with TRBD2. J was trimmed by 1 base and V by 4 bases; bases with no gene match: 4. Per germline, CDR1 MNHEY and CDR2 SVGAGI. The CDR3 sequence is 15 residues long.